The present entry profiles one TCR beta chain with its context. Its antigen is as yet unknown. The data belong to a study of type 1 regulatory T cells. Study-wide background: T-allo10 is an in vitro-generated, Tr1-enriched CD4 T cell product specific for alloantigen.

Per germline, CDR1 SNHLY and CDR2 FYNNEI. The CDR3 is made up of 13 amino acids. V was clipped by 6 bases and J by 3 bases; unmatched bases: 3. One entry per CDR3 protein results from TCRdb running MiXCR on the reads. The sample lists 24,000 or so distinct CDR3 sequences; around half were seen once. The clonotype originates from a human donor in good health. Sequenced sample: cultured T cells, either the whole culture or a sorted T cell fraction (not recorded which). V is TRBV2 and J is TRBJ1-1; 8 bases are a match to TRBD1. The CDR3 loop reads CASRKDRDTEAFF. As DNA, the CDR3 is TGTGCCAGCAGGAAGGACAGGGACACTGAAGCTTTCTTT.